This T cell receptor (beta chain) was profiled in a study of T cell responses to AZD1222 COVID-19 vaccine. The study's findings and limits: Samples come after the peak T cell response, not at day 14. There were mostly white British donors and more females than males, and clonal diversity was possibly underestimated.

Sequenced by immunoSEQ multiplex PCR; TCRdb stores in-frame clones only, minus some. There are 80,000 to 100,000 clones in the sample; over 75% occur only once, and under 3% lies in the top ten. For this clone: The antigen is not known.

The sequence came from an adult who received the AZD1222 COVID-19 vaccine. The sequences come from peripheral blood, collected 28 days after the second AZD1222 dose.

DNA for the CDR3: TGTGCCAGCAGCTTCCGGGCTGGGACTAGTTGGGGTGAGCAGTTCTTC. Translating it yields CASSFRAGTSWGEQFF. The chain uses TRBV11-2 and TRBJ2-1; 8 bases agree with TRBD2. Unmatched junction bases numbered 13, after V lost 3 bases and J lost 9 bases. Germline CDR1 SGHAT, CDR2 FQNNGV. The CDR3 is 16 amino acids.